The clone carrying this TCR beta chain showed up just a few times. These data come from a study of blood T cell repertoires in COVID-19. The CDR3 covers 14 residues. The V end was cut by 6 bases, the J end by 3 bases, with 12 bases between. The germline V gene has CDR1 SGHKS and CDR2 YYEKEE (reference sequence). Authors' methods: Amplification of reference gene primers was used by the study to estimate nucleated cell counts. Assay used: immunoSEQ multiplex PCR; TCRdb lists only in-frame clones, some missing. V and J calls and clone size are those listed in that table; D and trimming were worked out from the DNA. The data show just under 20,000 clones, about 85% seen once.

Sample: peripheral blood. This receptor was taken from a human donor with active COVID-19. The donor label of this sample is uncertain. The genes are TRBV5-5 and TRBJ2-2; no definite D call. CDR3 region: CASTLFPDTGELFF. The CDR3 DNA is TGTGCCAGCACCCTCTTCCCTGACACCGGGGAGCTGTTTTTT.